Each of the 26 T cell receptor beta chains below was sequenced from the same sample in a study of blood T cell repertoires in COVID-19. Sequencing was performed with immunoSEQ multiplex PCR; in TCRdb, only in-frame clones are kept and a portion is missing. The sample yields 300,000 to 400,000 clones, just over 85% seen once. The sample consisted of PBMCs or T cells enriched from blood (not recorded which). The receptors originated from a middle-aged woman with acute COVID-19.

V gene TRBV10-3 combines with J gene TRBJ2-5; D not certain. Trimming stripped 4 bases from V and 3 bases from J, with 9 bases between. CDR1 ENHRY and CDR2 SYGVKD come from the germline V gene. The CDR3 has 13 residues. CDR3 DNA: TGTGCCATCAGTGTAGCTAACGAAGAGACCCAGTACTTC. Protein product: CAISVANEETQYF.

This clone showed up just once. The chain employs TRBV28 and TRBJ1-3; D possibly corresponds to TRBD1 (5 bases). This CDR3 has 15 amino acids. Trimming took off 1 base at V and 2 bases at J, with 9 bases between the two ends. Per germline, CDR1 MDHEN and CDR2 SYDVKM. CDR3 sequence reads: CASSLLGHTGNTIYF. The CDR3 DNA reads TGTGCCAGCAGTTTATTAGGACACACTGGAAACACCATATATTTT.

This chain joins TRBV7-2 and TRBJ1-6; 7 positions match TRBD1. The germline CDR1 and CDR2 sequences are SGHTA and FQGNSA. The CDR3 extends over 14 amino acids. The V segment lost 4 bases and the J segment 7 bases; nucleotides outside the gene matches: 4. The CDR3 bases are TGTGCCAGCAGCTCCCGGACAGGAAATTCACCCCTCCACTTT. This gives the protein CASSSRTGNSPLHF.

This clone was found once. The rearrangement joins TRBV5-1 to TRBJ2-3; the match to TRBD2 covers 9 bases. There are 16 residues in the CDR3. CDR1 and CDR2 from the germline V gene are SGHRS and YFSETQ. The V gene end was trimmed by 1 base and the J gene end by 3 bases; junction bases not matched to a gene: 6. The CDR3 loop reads CASSLLASGVTDTQYF. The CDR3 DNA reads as TGCGCCAGCAGCTTGTTGGCTAGCGGGGTGACAGATACGCAGTATTTT.

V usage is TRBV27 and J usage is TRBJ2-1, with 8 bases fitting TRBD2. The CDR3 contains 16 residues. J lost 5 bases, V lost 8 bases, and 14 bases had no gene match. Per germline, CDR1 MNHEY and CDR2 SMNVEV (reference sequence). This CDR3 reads CASRPPGVAGNNEQFF. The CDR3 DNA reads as TGTGCCAGCCGGCCACCTGGGGTAGCGGGGAACAATGAGCAGTTCTTC.

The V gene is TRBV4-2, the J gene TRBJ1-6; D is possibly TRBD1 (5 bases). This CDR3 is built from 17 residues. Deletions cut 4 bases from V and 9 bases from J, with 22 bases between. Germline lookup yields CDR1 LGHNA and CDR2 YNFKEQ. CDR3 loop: CASSRIGRDSHFSPLHF. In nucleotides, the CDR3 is TGTGCCAGCAGCCGAATTGGTCGTGACAGCCATTTTTCACCCCTCCACTTT.

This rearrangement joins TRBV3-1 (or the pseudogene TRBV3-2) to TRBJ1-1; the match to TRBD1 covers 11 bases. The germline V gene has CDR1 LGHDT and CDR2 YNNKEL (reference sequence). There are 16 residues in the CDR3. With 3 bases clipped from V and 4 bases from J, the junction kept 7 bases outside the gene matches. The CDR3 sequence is CASSQGQGVVGTEAFF. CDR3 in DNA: TGTGCCAGCAGCCAGGGACAGGGGGTTGTTGGCACTGAAGCTTTCTTT.

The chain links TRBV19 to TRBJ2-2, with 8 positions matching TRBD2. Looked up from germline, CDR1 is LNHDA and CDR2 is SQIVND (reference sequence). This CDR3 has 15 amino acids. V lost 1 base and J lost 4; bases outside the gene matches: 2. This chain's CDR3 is CASSIAGLATGELFF. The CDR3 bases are TGTGCCAGTAGTATAGCCGGACTAGCCACCGGGGAGCTGTTTTTT.

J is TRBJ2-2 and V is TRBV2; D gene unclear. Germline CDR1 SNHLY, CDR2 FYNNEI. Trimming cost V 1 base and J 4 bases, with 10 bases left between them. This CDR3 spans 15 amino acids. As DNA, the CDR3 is TGTGCCAGCAGTGAAGTTCTAGTCCTCACCGGGGAGCTGTTTTTT. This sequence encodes CASSEVLVLTGELFF. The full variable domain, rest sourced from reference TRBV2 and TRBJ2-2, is EPEVTQTPSHQVTQMGQEVILRCVPISNHLYFYWYRQILGQKVEFLVSFYNNEISEKSEIFDDQFSVERPDGSNFTLKIRSTKLEDSAMYFCASSEVLVLTGELFFGEGSRLTVL.

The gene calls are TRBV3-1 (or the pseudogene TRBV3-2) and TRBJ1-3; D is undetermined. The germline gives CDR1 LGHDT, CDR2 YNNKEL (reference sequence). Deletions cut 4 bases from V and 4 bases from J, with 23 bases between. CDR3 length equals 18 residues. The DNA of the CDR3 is TGTGCCAGCAGCCCCCCGGGATTCGCAAAACCGGGGGGAAACACCATATATTTT. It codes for CASSPPGFAKPGGNTIYF.

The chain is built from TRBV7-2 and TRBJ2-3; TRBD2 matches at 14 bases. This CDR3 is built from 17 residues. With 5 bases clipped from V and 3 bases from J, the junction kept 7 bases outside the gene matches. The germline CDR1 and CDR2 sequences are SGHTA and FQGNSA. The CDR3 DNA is TGTGCCAGCAGCCAGGGACTAGCGGGAGTATCAACAGATACGCAGTATTTT. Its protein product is CASSQGLAGVSTDTQYF.

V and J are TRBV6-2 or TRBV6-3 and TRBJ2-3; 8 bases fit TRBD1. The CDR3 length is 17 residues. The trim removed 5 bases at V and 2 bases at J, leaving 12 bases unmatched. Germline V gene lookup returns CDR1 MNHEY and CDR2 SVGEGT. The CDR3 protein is CASSLIPGTGATDTQYF. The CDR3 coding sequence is TGTGCCAGCAGTCTAATCCCCGGGACAGGAGCCACAGATACGCAGTATTTT.

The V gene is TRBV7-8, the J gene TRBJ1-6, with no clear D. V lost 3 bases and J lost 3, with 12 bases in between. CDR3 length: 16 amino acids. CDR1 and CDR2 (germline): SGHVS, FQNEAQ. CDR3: CASSFVAVVYNSPLHF. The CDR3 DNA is TGTGCCAGCAGCTTCGTAGCGGTAGTCTATAATTCACCCCTCCACTTT.

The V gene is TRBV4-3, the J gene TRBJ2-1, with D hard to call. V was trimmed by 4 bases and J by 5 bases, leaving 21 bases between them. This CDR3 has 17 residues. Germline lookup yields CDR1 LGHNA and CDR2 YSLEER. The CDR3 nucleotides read TGCGCCAGCAGCCTCCATAGTACGCGGCTCCAAAACAATGAGCAGTTCTTC. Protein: CASSLHSTRLQNNEQFF.

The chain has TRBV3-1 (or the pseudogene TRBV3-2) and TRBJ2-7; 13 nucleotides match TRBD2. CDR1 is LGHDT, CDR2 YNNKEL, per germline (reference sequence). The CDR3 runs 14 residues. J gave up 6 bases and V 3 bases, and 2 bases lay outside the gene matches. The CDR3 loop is CASSHGLAGAEQYF. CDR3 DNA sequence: TGTGCCAGCAGCCACGGACTAGCGGGAGCCGAGCAGTACTTC.

CDR3 loop: CASSLYTDTQYF. CDR3 nucleotide sequence: TGTGCCAGCAGCCTGTATACAGATACGCAGTATTTT. The rearrangement links TRBV7-8 to TRBJ2-3; D remains ambiguous. The CDR3 runs to 12 residues. Trimming pared 5 bases from V and 3 bases from J, leaving 6 bases between. Germline CDR1 is SGHVS and CDR2 is FQNEAQ.

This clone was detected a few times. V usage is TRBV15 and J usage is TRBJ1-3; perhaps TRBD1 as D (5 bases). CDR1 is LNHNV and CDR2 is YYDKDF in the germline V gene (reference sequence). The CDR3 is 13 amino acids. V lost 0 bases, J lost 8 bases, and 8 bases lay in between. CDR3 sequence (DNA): TGTGCCACCAGCAGAGACCCGGGGGACACCATATATTTT. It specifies CATSRDPGDTIYF. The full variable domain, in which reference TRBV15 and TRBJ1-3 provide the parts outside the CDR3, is DAMVIQNPRYQVTQFGKPVTLSCSQTLNHNVMYWYQQKSSQAPKLLFHYYDKDFNNEADTPDNFQSRRPNTSFCFLDIRSPGLGDTAMYLCATSRDPGDTIYFGEGSWLTVV.

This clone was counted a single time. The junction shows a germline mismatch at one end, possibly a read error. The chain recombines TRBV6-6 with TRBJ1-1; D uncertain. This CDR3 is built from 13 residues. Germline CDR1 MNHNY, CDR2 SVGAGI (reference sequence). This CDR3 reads CASRYPSNTEAFF. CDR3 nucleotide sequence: TGTGCCAGCCGTTACCCTTCGAACACTGAAGCTTTCTTT.

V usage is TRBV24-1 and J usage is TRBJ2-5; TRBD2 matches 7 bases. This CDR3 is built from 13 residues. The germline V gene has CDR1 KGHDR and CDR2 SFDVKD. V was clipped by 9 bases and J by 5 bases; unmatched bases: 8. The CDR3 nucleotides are TGTGCCACCGGGAGCGGGGCCTGGGAGACCCAGTACTTC. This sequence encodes CATGSGAWETQYF.

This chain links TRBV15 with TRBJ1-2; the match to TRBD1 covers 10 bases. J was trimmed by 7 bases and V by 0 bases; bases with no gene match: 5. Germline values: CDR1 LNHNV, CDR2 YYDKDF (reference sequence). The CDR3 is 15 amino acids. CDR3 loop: CATSRDLGQGIGYTF. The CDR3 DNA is TGTGCCACCAGCAGAGATCTGGGACAGGGGATTGGCTACACCTTC.

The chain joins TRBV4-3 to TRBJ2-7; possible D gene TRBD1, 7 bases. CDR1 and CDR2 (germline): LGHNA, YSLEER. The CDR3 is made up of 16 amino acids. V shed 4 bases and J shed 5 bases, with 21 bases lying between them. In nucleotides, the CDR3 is TGCGCCAGCAGCCCAGGGGGGAACACGGGTAGGGACGAGCAGTACTTC. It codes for CASSPGGNTGRDEQYF.

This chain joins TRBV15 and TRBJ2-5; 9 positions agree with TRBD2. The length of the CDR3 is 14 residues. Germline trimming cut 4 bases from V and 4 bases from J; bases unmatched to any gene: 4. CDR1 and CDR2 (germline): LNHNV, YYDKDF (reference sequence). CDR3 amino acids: CATSTGSGGETQYF. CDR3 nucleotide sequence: TGTGCCACCAGCACGGGTAGCGGGGGAGAGACCCAGTACTTC. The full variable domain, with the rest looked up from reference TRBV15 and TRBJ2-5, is DAMVIQNPRYQVTQFGKPVTLSCSQTLNHNVMYWYQQKSSQAPKLLFHYYDKDFNNEADTPDNFQSRRPNTSFCFLDIRSPGLGDTAMYLCATSTGSGGETQYFGPGTRLLVL.

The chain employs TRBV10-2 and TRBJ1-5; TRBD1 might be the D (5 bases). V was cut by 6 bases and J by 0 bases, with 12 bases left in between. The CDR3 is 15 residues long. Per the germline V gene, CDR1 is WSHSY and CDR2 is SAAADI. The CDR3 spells CASRDTGSSNQPQHF. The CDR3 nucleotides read TGCGCCAGCAGAGATACAGGTTCTAGCAATCAGCCCCAGCATTTT.

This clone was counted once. CDR3 loop: CASSAAGTSSRDTQYF. CDR3 DNA sequence: TGCGCCAGCAGCGCTGCCGGGACTAGCAGTCGAGATACGCAGTATTTT. The chain has TRBV4-3 and TRBJ2-3; TRBD2 agrees at 9 bases. The CDR3 covers 16 residues. Trimming took 5 bases from V and 5 from J; bases not matched to a gene: 11. Germline CDR1 reads LGHNA; CDR2 reads YSLEER.

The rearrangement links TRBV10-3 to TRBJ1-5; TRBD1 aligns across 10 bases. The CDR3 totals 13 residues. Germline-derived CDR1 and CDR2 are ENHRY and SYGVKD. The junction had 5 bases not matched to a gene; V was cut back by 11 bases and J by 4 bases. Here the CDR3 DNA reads TGTGCCTCCGCGGACAGGGGGAATCAGCCCCAGCATTTT. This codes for CASADRGNQPQHF.

The CDR3 DNA follows: TGTGCCAGTAGTCTTAGGGGGCAAGTGGCCAACTATGGCTACACCTTC. Protein: CASSLRGQVANYGYTF. The chain links TRBV19 to TRBJ1-2; 7 bases are shared with TRBD1. The germline gives CDR1 LNHDA, CDR2 SQIVND (reference sequence). The V segment lost 5 bases and the J segment 2 bases; nucleotides outside the gene matches: 11. The length of the CDR3 is 16 residues.